This entry lists 21 T cell receptor beta chains sequenced from one sample in a study of blood T cells in healthy people across ages. Combining a sample-barcoded 5' primer with a J-beta primer mix, a second PCR ran for about 7 to 12 cycles. TCRdb processed the 5' RACE reads anew with MiXCR; each CDR3 protein has one entry. This sample yields 1,100,000 or so distinct CDR3 sequences, of which 35% to 55% are seen a single time; approximately 20% belongs to the top ten. Material for sequencing was blood. The source is a woman aged 55-69 years in good health.

This chain links TRBV6-2 or TRBV6-3 with TRBJ2-3; TRBD2 is a possible D gene (5 bases). This CDR3 spans 15 amino acids. V lost 6 bases to trimming and J lost 5 bases, with 18 bases between them. CDR1 and CDR2 from the germline V gene are MNHEY and SVGEGT. Here the CDR3 DNA reads TGTGCCAGCAGCCCAACTCCAGCGGAGGTAGATACGCAGTATTTT. This encodes CASSPTPAEVDTQYF.

This clonotype was picked up a small number of times. The V and J genes are TRBV13 and TRBJ2-7; D gene ambiguous. V was pared by 8 bases and J by 2 bases, with 10 bases between. Germline V gene lookup returns CDR1 PRHDT and CDR2 FYEKMQ (reference sequence). The length of the CDR3 is 12 residues. CDR3 nucleotides: TGTGCCAGCGGGCGGAGCGCCTACGAGCAGTACTTC. Protein product: CASGRSAYEQYF.

The chain recombines TRBV7-9 with TRBJ2-1; D may match TRBD1 or TRBD2 (5 bases each). Germline CDR1 is SEHNR and CDR2 is FQNEAQ (reference sequence). CDR3 length: 16 amino acids. Trimming pared 0 bases from V and 12 bases from J, leaving 21 bases between. CDR3 nucleotide sequence: TGTGCCAGCAGCTTAGCGAATGAGGAGCTCCGAGGGGTGCAGTTCTTC. Its protein is CASSLANEELRGVQFF.

This clonotype has just one count. This chain connects TRBV6-5 to TRBJ1-4; D uncertain. This CDR3 is built from 16 residues. Germline CDR1 MNHEY, CDR2 SVGAGI. V lost 6 bases, J lost 0 bases, and 14 bases lay in between. Here the CDR3 reads CASSSQRSSTNEKLFF. In DNA form, the CDR3 reads TGTGCCAGCAGCTCACAGCGGAGCTCAACTAATGAAAAACTGTTTTTT.

This clonotype was recorded at least ten times. This chain joins TRBV29-1 and TRBJ2-5; D is perhaps TRBD1 or TRBD2 (6 bases each). CDR3 length: 12 amino acids. Germline CDR1 SQVTM, CDR2 ANQGSEA. The V gene lost 3 bases and the J gene lost 5 bases, with 10 bases spanning the gap. The CDR3 DNA is TGCAGCGTTGATGTAGGGGGGGAGACCCAGTACTTC. Its protein product is CSVDVGGETQYF.

The J gene is TRBJ2-7, the V gene TRBV7-8; D might be TRBD1 (7 bases). Trimming shortened V by 5 bases and J by 3 bases, and 14 bases separated the two germline ends. Per germline, CDR1 SGHVS and CDR2 FQNEAQ. The CDR3 is 14 residues long. Here the CDR3 reads CASSIQGGVYEQYF. The CDR3 DNA reads TGTGCCAGCAGCATTCAGGGGGGTGTCTACGAGCAGTACTTC.

This chain uses TRBV20-1 with TRBJ2-7; 9 bases are shared with TRBD1. This CDR3 comprises 16 residues. The J segment lost 4 bases and the V segment lost 3 bases, leaving 13 bases of the junction unmatched. Germline V CDR1 and CDR2: DFQATT, SNEGSKA (reference sequence). This CDR3 reads CSASGTGTVGAYEQYF. CDR3 sequence (DNA): TGCAGTGCTAGCGGGACAGGGACGGTTGGAGCGTACGAGCAGTACTTC.

In this sample, this clonotype turned up a few times. J is TRBJ2-3 and V is TRBV27; TRBD2 aligns across 10 bases. V lost 5 bases to trimming and J lost 7 bases; unmatched junction nucleotides: 9. CDR1 is MNHEY and CDR2 is SMNVEV in the germline V gene (reference sequence). CDR3 length equals 15 residues. Here the CDR3 reads CASSASGGGLNTQYF. DNA for the CDR3: TGTGCCAGCAGTGCTAGCGGGGGTGGTTTGAATACGCAGTATTTT.

The chain is built from TRBV10-3 and TRBJ2-1, with D perhaps TRBD1 or TRBD2 (5 bases each). V was shortened by 0 bases and J by 4 bases, with 10 bases between the two germline ends. Germline V CDR1 and CDR2: ENHRY, SYGVKD. The CDR3 is 15 residues long. The CDR3 coding sequence is TGTGCCATCAGTGAGTCCTGGGACGTTTACAATGAGCAGTTCTTC. Protein product: CAISESWDVYNEQFF.

The chain recombines TRBV20-1 with TRBJ2-1; D gene ambiguous. The length of the CDR3 is 15 residues. Trimming removed 0 bases from V and 9 bases from J, with 18 bases in between. The germline V gene encodes CDR1 DFQATT and CDR2 SNEGSKA (reference sequence). The CDR3 is CSARDPRSTATEQFF. In DNA, the CDR3 is TGCAGTGCTAGAGACCCACGGAGTACCGCTACTGAGCAGTTCTTC.

This clonotype occurred many times. J is TRBJ1-2 and V is TRBV27; D is unresolved. Trimming removed 9 bases at V and 4 bases at J, with 18 bases between. The CDR3 length is 14 residues. The germline V gene has CDR1 MNHEY and CDR2 SMNVEV (reference sequence). This CDR3 reads CASRPDEPAYGYTF. The CDR3, as DNA: TGTGCCAGTAGACCGGATGAACCGGCCTATGGCTACACCTTC.

There are a few counts of this clonotype. The V gene is TRBV20-1, the J gene TRBJ2-7; D uncertain. Germline V gene sequence: CDR1 DFQATT, CDR2 SNEGSKA (reference sequence). The CDR3 sequence is 15 residues long. V was trimmed by 5 bases and J by 0 bases, leaving 17 bases between them. The CDR3 sequence: CSAPNQQRDSYEQYF. The CDR3 region has the DNA TGCAGTGCTCCCAACCAACAGCGAGACTCCTACGAGCAGTACTTC.

This chain joins TRBV20-1 and TRBJ2-5; 15 bases line up with TRBD2. V was clipped by 3 bases and J by 0 bases; unmatched bases: 5. This CDR3 comprises 17 residues. The germline V gene has CDR1 DFQATT and CDR2 SNEGSKA (reference sequence). The CDR3 is CSASRTSGRANQETQYF. CDR3 coding DNA: TGCAGTGCTAGCAGGACTAGCGGGAGGGCCAACCAAGAGACCCAGTACTTC.

This clonotype is a singleton in its sample. The genes are TRBV12-3 or TRBV12-4 and TRBJ2-2; D unresolved. Trimming removed 6 bases at V and 5 bases at J, with 13 bases between. The CDR3 length is 14 residues. CDR3 DNA sequence: TGTGCCAGCAGCCCACCGGTATCGACCGGGGAGCTGTTTTTT. Its translation: CASSPPVSTGELFF.

This clonotype was observed a few times. The chain uses TRBV25-1 and TRBJ2-7; the match to TRBD1 covers 10 bases. V gave up 4 bases and J gave up 9 bases; unmatched junction bases: 6. Germline V CDR1 and CDR2: MGHDK, SYGVNS. This CDR3 is built from 13 residues. The CDR3 region has the DNA TGTGCCAGCAGTGTGGGACAGGGGAGGTGGCAGTACTTC. Protein: CASSVGQGRWQYF.

This chain connects TRBV6-6 to TRBJ2-4; TRBD1 aligns across 7 bases. The J call may be in error: the DNA end matches TRBJ2-7 better. This CDR3 spans 14 amino acids. The V gene's germline CDR1 is MNHNY and CDR2 SVGAGI (reference sequence). The DNA for the CDR3 is TGTGCCAGCCCTTGGGACAGAGTCCCCTACGAGCAGTACTTC. Its protein is CASPWDRVPYEQYF.

In this sample, this clonotype turned up a few times. The chain recombines TRBV29-1 with TRBJ2-1; D gene unclear. Looked up from germline, CDR1 is SQVTM and CDR2 is ANQGSEA. The germline V and J ends were trimmed by 4 bases and 9 bases, with 7 bases remaining between them. This CDR3 spans 10 amino acids. The CDR3 sequence is CSVALLEQFF. The CDR3 bases are TGCAGCGTTGCTTTGCTTGAGCAGTTCTTC.

The chain combines TRBV7-9 with TRBJ2-1; TRBD2 matches 15 bases. The CDR3 is 19 residues long. Germline CDR1 is SEHNR and CDR2 is FQNEAQ (reference sequence). The junction had 14 bases not matched to a gene; V was cut back by 7 bases and J by 4 bases. The DNA of the CDR3 is TGTGCCAGCAACTCCGGACTAGCGGGAGGGCCGGGTCAATACAATGAGCAGTTCTTC. Its protein product is CASNSGLAGGPGQYNEQFF.

This rearrangement joins TRBV3-1 to TRBJ2-5, with no clear D. CDR1 is LGHDT, CDR2 YNNKEL, per germline (reference sequence). V lost 1 base and J 0 bases, leaving 9 bases between the germline ends. The CDR3 contains 15 residues. The CDR3 spells CASSQVPQYQETQYF. For the CDR3, the DNA is TGTGCCAGCAGCCAAGTACCTCAGTACCAAGAGACCCAGTACTTC.

This chain uses TRBV12-3 or TRBV12-4 with TRBJ2-7, with no clear D. The CDR3 loop spans 12 amino acids. Trimming left V 4 bases short and J 7 bases short, with 11 bases between. CDR3 nucleotide sequence: TGTGCCAGCAGTTCATCCCCGTGGGAGCAGTACTTC. Translated, it gives CASSSSPWEQYF.

A few counts support this clonotype. J is TRBJ2-5 and V is TRBV20-1; D tentatively fits TRBD1 or TRBD2 (5 bases each). The J call could be wrong; TRBJ2-7 is a better fit for the DNA end. CDR1 is DFQATT, CDR2 SNEGSKA, per germline (reference sequence). This CDR3 comprises 14 residues. CDR3 amino acids: CSARQGATLYEQYF. The CDR3 DNA reads TGCAGTGCTAGACAGGGAGCCACTCTCTACGAGCAGTACTTC.